Below are 14 T cell receptor beta chains sequenced from a single sample in a study of identical twins. One entry per CDR3 protein results from TCRdb running MiXCR on the 5' RACE reads. Of about 570,000 distinct CDR3 sequences in the sample, 9.6% were seen once. These same data were also listed under a study on yellow fever vaccine responses in identical twins.

The sequencing sample was made of PBMCs. The receptors come from a young woman in good health.

This clonotype was counted at least ten times. The V and J genes are TRBV3-1 and TRBJ1-6; D unresolved. This CDR3 contains 16 residues. From germline, CDR1 is LGHDT and CDR2 YNNKEL (reference sequence). Trimming left V 0 bases short and J 7 bases short, with 13 bases between. In DNA, the CDR3 is TGTGCCAGCAGCCAAGAAGGCGGACGGGCAAATTCACCCCTCCACTTT. Its protein is CASSQEGGRANSPLHF.

Comments on this clonotype: A much larger clone differs by one base, so this may be a read error. V is TRBV20-1 and J is TRBJ2-1; 8 bases align to TRBD1. The length of the CDR3 is 15 residues. The V and J ends lost 0 bases and 8 bases, in that order; junction bases with no gene match: 9. The V gene's germline CDR1 is DFQATT and CDR2 SNEGSKA (reference sequence). The CDR3 spells CSARDPSVTGDEQFF. CDR3 in DNA: TGCAGTGCTAGAGACCCTTCCGTGACAGGGGATGAGCAGTTCTTC.

This clonotype was seen repeatedly, ten times or more. This sequence joins TRBV3-1 and TRBJ2-7, with TRBD1 matching 7 bases. CDR3 length equals 16 residues. V was pared by 3 bases and J by 2 bases, with 10 bases of the junction left unmatched. Germline-derived CDR1 and CDR2 are LGHDT and YNNKEL (reference sequence). The CDR3 DNA sequence: TGTGCCAGCAGCCACCCAGGGGGAAAGGGAACCTACGAGCAGTACTTC. Translating gives CASSHPGGKGTYEQYF.

This clonotype has just a few counts. CDR3 sequence reads: CASSLKGRGLTSSTDTQYF. In DNA, the CDR3 is TGTGCCAGCAGCTTAAAGGGGAGGGGTCTAACATCTAGCACAGATACGCAGTATTTT. V is TRBV11-2 and J is TRBJ2-3; 7 bases map to TRBD2. CDR1 is SGHAT, CDR2 FQNNGV, per germline. The CDR3 consists of 19 residues. V lost 2 bases to trimming and J lost 0 bases; unmatched junction nucleotides: 14. Full variable domain (rest looked up from reference TRBV11-2 and TRBJ2-3): EAGVAQSPRYKIIEKRQSVAFWCNPISGHATLYWYQQILGQGPKLLIQFQNNGVVDDSQLPKDRFSAERLKGVDSTLKIQPAKLEDSAVYLCASSLKGRGLTSSTDTQYFGPGTRLTVL.

The genes are TRBV4-3 and TRBJ2-1, with 9 bases lining up with TRBD2. Germline V gene data show CDR1 as LGHNA and CDR2 as YSLEER. V shed 4 bases, J shed 4 bases, and the junction held 8 bases outside the gene matches. This CDR3 has 16 amino acids. Written as DNA, the CDR3 is TGCGCCAGCAGCCTCCAGACTAGCGGAGCGTACAATGAGCAGTTCTTC. As protein: CASSLQTSGAYNEQFF.

This clonotype was picked up many times. The gene calls are TRBV5-6 and TRBJ2-7, with 7 bases fitting TRBD2. The CDR3 totals 14 residues. Germline V gene lookup returns CDR1 SGHDT and CDR2 YYEEEE. J gave up 2 bases and V 6 bases, and 8 bases lay outside the gene matches. DNA for the CDR3: TGTGCCAGCAACCGAGCGGGATTAACCTACGAGCAGTACTTC. Residues: CASNRAGLTYEQYF.

This clonotype was seen only a few times. V and J are TRBV11-2 and TRBJ2-1; 7 bases agree with TRBD1. J gave up 4 bases and V 6 bases, and 9 bases lay outside the gene matches. CDR3 length: 15 amino acids. Germline values: CDR1 SGHAT, CDR2 FQNNGV. CDR3 DNA sequence: TGTGCCAGCAGGACCCCGGGACAGCATTACAATGAGCAGTTCTTC. Amino acid sequence: CASRTPGQHYNEQFF.

This clonotype was observed a few times. The chain couples TRBV20-1 to TRBJ2-2, with TRBD1 identical over 8 bases. Germline V gene sequence: CDR1 DFQATT, CDR2 SNEGSKA (reference sequence). Trimming took 6 bases from V and 3 from J; bases not matched to a gene: 9. This CDR3 spans 15 amino acids. CDR3 residues: CSAPNRGTDTGELFF. CDR3 in DNA: TGCAGTGCACCAAACAGGGGGACGGACACCGGGGAGCTGTTTTTT.

This clonotype has just a few counts. The chain employs TRBV20-1 and TRBJ2-7; TRBD1 matches 7 bases. V lost 3 bases to trimming and J lost 4 bases; unmatched junction nucleotides: 12. The germline V gene encodes CDR1 DFQATT and CDR2 SNEGSKA (reference sequence). This CDR3 has 15 amino acids. CDR3 residues: CSASNLGQIFYEQYF. The CDR3 bases are TGCAGTGCTAGTAACTTGGGACAGATTTTTTACGAGCAGTACTTC.

The chain has TRBV12-5 and TRBJ2-2; 9 nucleotides agree with TRBD2. Germline V gives CDR1 LGHNT, CDR2 FRNRAP. The CDR3 is 14 residues long. V was pared by 4 bases and J by 6 bases, with 3 bases of the junction left unmatched. CDR3: CASGSGTSPGELFF. The CDR3 DNA reads TGTGCTAGTGGTTCCGGGACTAGCCCCGGGGAGCTGTTTTTT.

V usage is TRBV6-6 and J usage is TRBJ2-7, with D perhaps matching TRBD2 (6 bases). Germline V lookup: CDR1 MNHNY, CDR2 SVGAGI (reference sequence). The CDR3 runs to 11 residues. The CDR3 reads CAGGNGYEQYF. The CDR3 DNA reads as TGTGCTGGGGGGAATGGCTACGAGCAGTACTTC.

This clonotype was found many times. This sequence joins TRBV28 and TRBJ2-3; D gene ambiguous. Germline V gene lookup returns CDR1 MDHEN and CDR2 SYDVKM. The CDR3 consists of 15 residues. V dropped 7 bases and J dropped 2 bases, with 16 bases sitting between them. Written as DNA, the CDR3 is TGTGCCAGCACTGGTAGTAAGCCTATCACAGATACGCAGTATTTT. This codes for CASTGSKPITDTQYF.

This clonotype was counted at least ten times. This rearrangement joins TRBV6-2 or TRBV6-3 to TRBJ2-7, with D maybe TRBD2 (6 bases). With 5 bases removed from V and 4 bases from J, the gap between germline ends came to 9 bases. Germline values: CDR1 MNHEY, CDR2 SVGEGT. CDR3 length: 12 residues. Here the CDR3 reads CASSRRVYEQYF. The CDR3 DNA is TGTGCCAGCAGTCGGAGGGTTTACGAGCAGTACTTC.

This clonotype was detected many times. The chain links TRBV5-1 to TRBJ2-1; the match to TRBD2 covers 8 bases. Germline V gene lookup returns CDR1 SGHRS and CDR2 YFSETQ. The V and J ends lost 2 bases and 4 bases, in that order; junction bases with no gene match: 2. The CDR3 spans 14 residues. The CDR3 region is CASSFRGGYNEQFF. In nucleotides, the CDR3 is TGCGCCAGCAGCTTCCGGGGGGGGTACAATGAGCAGTTCTTC.